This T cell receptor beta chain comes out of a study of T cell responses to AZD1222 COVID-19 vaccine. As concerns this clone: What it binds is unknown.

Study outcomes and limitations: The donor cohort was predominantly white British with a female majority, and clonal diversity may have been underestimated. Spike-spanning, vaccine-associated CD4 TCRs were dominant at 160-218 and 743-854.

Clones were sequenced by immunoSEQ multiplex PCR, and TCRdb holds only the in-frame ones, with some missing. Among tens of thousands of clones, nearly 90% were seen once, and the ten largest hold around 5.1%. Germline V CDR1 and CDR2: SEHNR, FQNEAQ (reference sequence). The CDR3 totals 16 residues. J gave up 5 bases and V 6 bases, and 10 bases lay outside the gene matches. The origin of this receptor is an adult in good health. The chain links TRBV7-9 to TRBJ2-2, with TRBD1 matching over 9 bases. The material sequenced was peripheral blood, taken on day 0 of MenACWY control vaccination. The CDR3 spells CASRRPGTGRTGELFF. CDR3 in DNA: TGTGCCAGCAGGCGGCCCGGGACAGGGAGGACCGGGGAGCTGTTTTTT.